These T cell receptor beta chains were read from a single sample in a study of vaccination and CD4 T cells after COVID-19. TCRdb re-called the PCR reads through MiXCR, storing one row per CDR3 protein. Of 14,000 to 15,000 distinct CDR3 sequences detected, 48% appear once; the ten largest clones hold 11% to 15%. The antigens for these receptors are not known. Sample: CD4+ T cells from blood, cultured in vitro. These receptor sequences come from a human donor who had recovered from COVID-19. CDR3s include the opening cysteine and the closing phenylalanine or tryptophan. D genes are given only for firm matches. The size field is filled for only some rows; it gives once, few, many or a size class.

v_call: TRBV12-3/TRBV12-4
j_call: TRBJ2-5
clone_size: .
d_call: .
cdr3_aa: CASRPYRRPETQYF
cdr3_nt: TGTGCCAGCAGGCCCTACAGGAGACCAGAGACCCAGTACTTC

v_call: TRBV6-1
j_call: TRBJ2-3
clone_size: few
d_call: .
cdr3_aa: CASGEDTQYF
cdr3_nt: TGTGCCAGCGGGGAAGATACGCAGTATTTT

v_call: TRBV2
j_call: TRBJ1-4
clone_size: large
d_call: .
cdr3_aa: CASSEDRVTRSEKLFF
cdr3_nt: TGTGCCAGCAGTGAAGATCGGGTAACACGTAGCGAAAAACTGTTTTTT

v_call: TRBV20-1
j_call: TRBJ1-1
clone_size: .
d_call: .
cdr3_aa: CSGRDRLNTEAFF
cdr3_nt: TGCAGTGGTAGAGATAGACTGAACACTGAAGCTTTCTTT

v_call: TRBV11-3
j_call: TRBJ2-7
clone_size: .
d_call: .
cdr3_aa: CASSLSTHEQYF
cdr3_nt: TGTGCCAGCAGCTTAAGTACTCACGAGCAGTACTTC

v_call: TRBV20-1
j_call: TRBJ2-3
clone_size: .
d_call: TRBD2
cdr3_aa: CSVSSGGTDTQYF
cdr3_nt: TGCAGTGTCAGCAGCGGGGGCACAGATACGCAGTATTTT

v_call: TRBV6-5
j_call: TRBJ1-1
clone_size: few
d_call: .
cdr3_aa: CASSYGGQTNTEAFF
cdr3_nt: TGTGCCAGCAGTTACGGAGGGCAGACGAACACTGAAGCTTTCTTT

v_call: TRBV7-9
j_call: TRBJ2-7
clone_size: .
d_call: TRBD2
cdr3_aa: CASSPLRASGRSYEQYF
cdr3_nt: TGTGCCAGCAGCCCCCTAAGGGCTAGCGGGAGGAGTTACGAGCAGTACTTC

v_call: TRBV19
j_call: TRBJ2-2
clone_size: .
d_call: .
cdr3_aa: CASSIPDNSNTGELFF
cdr3_nt: TGTGCCAGTAGTATCCCGGACAACTCAAACACCGGGGAGCTGTTTTTT

v_call: TRBV7-2
j_call: TRBJ2-5
clone_size: .
d_call: .
cdr3_aa: CASRRGNEETQYF
cdr3_nt: TGTGCCAGCAGGAGAGGTAACGAAGAGACCCAGTACTTC

v_call: TRBV7-6
j_call: TRBJ2-5
clone_size: .
d_call: .
cdr3_aa: CASSFGQETQYF
cdr3_nt: TGTGCCAGCAGCTTTGGACAAGAGACCCAGTACTTC

v_call: TRBV6-2/TRBV6-3
j_call: TRBJ1-1
clone_size: .
d_call: .
cdr3_aa: CASSHPDRNTEAFF
cdr3_nt: TGTGCCAGCAGTCACCCGGACAGGAACACTGAAGCTTTCTTT

v_call: TRBV6-2/TRBV6-3
j_call: TRBJ1-2
clone_size: .
d_call: .
cdr3_aa: CASSRPEPGGYTF
cdr3_nt: TGTGCCAGCAGTCGCCCGGAACCCGGTGGCTACACCTTC

v_call: TRBV7-8
j_call: TRBJ1-4
clone_size: few
d_call: TRBD1
cdr3_aa: CASSLTGGTNEKLFF
cdr3_nt: TGTGCCAGCAGCTTGACAGGGGGGACTAATGAAAAACTGTTTTTT

v_call: TRBV29-1
j_call: TRBJ1-1
clone_size: .
d_call: .
cdr3_aa: CSVSQVHTEAFF
cdr3_nt: TGCAGCGTTTCACAGGTACACACTGAAGCTTTCTTT

v_call: TRBV15
j_call: TRBJ1-1
clone_size: .
d_call: .
cdr3_aa: CATSRGLTVNTEAFF
cdr3_nt: TGTGCCACCAGCAGGGGGCTGACGGTGAACACTGAAGCTTTCTTT

v_call: TRBV4-3
j_call: TRBJ1-4
clone_size: .
d_call: .
cdr3_aa: CASSQDHREKLFF
cdr3_nt: TGCGCCAGCAGCCAAGATCACAGGGAAAAACTGTTTTTT

v_call: TRBV20-1
j_call: TRBJ2-2
clone_size: few
d_call: .
cdr3_aa: CSAQGGNTGELFF
cdr3_nt: TGCAGTGCTCAAGGTGGGAACACCGGGGAGCTGTTTTTT

v_call: TRBV20-1
j_call: TRBJ1-1
clone_size: .
d_call: .
cdr3_aa: CSAPREALDTEAFF
cdr3_nt: TGCAGTGCCCCGAGGGAGGCATTGGACACTGAAGCTTTCTTT

v_call: TRBV20-1
j_call: TRBJ2-7
clone_size: .
d_call: TRBD1
cdr3_aa: CSARGGTGFNYEQYF
cdr3_nt: TGCAGTGCTAGAGGTGGGACAGGATTTAACTACGAGCAGTACTTC

v_call: TRBV5-1
j_call: TRBJ1-6
clone_size: .
d_call: .
cdr3_aa: CASSLVALRYNSPLHF
cdr3_nt: TGCGCCAGCAGCTTGGTAGCGCTTCGGTATAATTCACCCCTCCACTTT

v_call: TRBV19
j_call: TRBJ2-5
clone_size: large
d_call: .
cdr3_aa: CASSSGITSRETQYF
cdr3_nt: TGTGCCAGTAGTTCGGGGATTACCTCTAGGGAGACCCAGTACTTC

v_call: TRBV19
j_call: TRBJ2-4
clone_size: .
d_call: TRBD2
cdr3_aa: CASSIRLAAGRYIQYF
cdr3_nt: TGTGCCAGTAGTATTCGACTAGCTGCGGGGAGATACATTCAGTACTTC

v_call: TRBV7-9
j_call: TRBJ2-2
clone_size: .
d_call: TRBD1
cdr3_aa: CASRPTGDNTGELFF
cdr3_nt: TGTGCCAGCAGACCGACAGGGGACAACACCGGGGAGCTGTTTTTT

v_call: TRBV5-1
j_call: TRBJ2-5
clone_size: .
d_call: TRBD1
cdr3_aa: CASSSTGGTQYF
cdr3_nt: TGCGCCAGCAGCTCTACAGGGGGGACCCAGTACTTC

v_call: TRBV6-5
j_call: TRBJ1-1
clone_size: .
d_call: TRBD1
cdr3_aa: CASSSAGGVNTEAFF
cdr3_nt: TGTGCCAGCAGTTCCGCAGGGGGCGTGAACACTGAAGCTTTCTTT

v_call: TRBV30
j_call: TRBJ1-3
clone_size: .
d_call: TRBD1
cdr3_aa: CAWSVPGTGVSGNTIYF
cdr3_nt: TGTGCCTGGAGTGTGCCGGGGACAGGTGTCTCTGGAAACACCATATATTTT

v_call: TRBV7-2
j_call: TRBJ1-5
clone_size: few
d_call: .
cdr3_aa: CASSLTQGLYSNQPQHF
cdr3_nt: TGTGCCAGCAGCTTAACACAGGGACTATATAGCAATCAGCCCCAGCATTTT

v_call: TRBV10-2
j_call: TRBJ1-4
clone_size: few
d_call: .
cdr3_aa: CASSEGEALGEKLFF
cdr3_nt: TGCGCCAGCAGTGAGGGGGAGGCCCTGGGTGAAAAACTGTTTTTT

v_call: TRBV11-2
j_call: TRBJ2-2
clone_size: .
d_call: .
cdr3_aa: CASSGFRQKNTGELFF
cdr3_nt: TGTGCCAGCAGCGGATTCAGGCAGAAGAACACCGGGGAGCTGTTTTTT

v_call: TRBV7-9
j_call: TRBJ2-7
clone_size: .
d_call: TRBD1
cdr3_aa: CASSSTTGGTSEQYF
cdr3_nt: TGTGCCAGCAGTTCGACCACAGGGGGCACGAGCGAGCAGTACTTC

v_call: TRBV20-1
j_call: TRBJ1-6
clone_size: few
d_call: .
cdr3_aa: CSARSPQGSGSPLHF
cdr3_nt: TGCAGTGCTAGATCACCGCAGGGGTCGGGTTCACCCCTCCACTTT

v_call: TRBV4-1
j_call: TRBJ2-3
clone_size: medium-sized
d_call: TRBD1
cdr3_aa: CASSQRDREADTQYF
cdr3_nt: TGCGCCAGCAGCCAAAGGGACAGGGAGGCAGATACGCAGTATTTT

v_call: TRBV7-2
j_call: TRBJ1-6
clone_size: few
d_call: .
cdr3_aa: CASSSLTVSNSPLHF
cdr3_nt: TGTGCCAGCAGCTCATTGACAGTATCCAATTCACCCCTCCACTTT

v_call: TRBV24-1
j_call: TRBJ2-3
clone_size: .
d_call: .
cdr3_aa: CATSNGGGVNTDTQYF
cdr3_nt: TGTGCCACCAGCAATGGAGGGGGGGTCAACACAGATACGCAGTATTTT

v_call: TRBV7-6
j_call: TRBJ2-7
clone_size: few
d_call: .
cdr3_aa: CASSLMVRGNEQYF
cdr3_nt: TGTGCCAGCAGCTTAATGGTCAGGGGTAACGAGCAGTACTTC

v_call: TRBV12-3/TRBV12-4
j_call: TRBJ1-5
clone_size: .
d_call: .
cdr3_aa: CASIRSGVQEPQHF
cdr3_nt: TGTGCCAGCATTCGCTCTGGCGTCCAGGAGCCCCAGCATTTT